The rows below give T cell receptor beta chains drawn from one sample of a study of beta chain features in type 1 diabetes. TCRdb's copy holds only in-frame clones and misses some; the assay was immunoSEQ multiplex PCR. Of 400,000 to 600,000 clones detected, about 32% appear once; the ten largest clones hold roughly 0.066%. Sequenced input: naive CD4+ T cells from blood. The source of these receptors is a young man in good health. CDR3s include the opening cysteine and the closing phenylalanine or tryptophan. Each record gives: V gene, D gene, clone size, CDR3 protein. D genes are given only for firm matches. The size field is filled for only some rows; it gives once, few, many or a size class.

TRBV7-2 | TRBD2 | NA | CASSLASGRGNEQFF
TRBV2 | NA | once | CASSLASMNTEAFF
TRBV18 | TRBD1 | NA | CASSPDRGSFEQYF
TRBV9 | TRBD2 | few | CASSVADPSGSGGQFF
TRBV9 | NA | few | CASSVSGSGANVLTF
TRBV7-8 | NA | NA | CASSLAGVDYEQYF
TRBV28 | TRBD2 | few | CASKEGGNNEQFF
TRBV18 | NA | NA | CASSPLDAYEQYF
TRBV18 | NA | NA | CASSPGPSGEQFF
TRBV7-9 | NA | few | CASSPGGLPNEQYF
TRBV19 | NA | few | CASSMSVLANVLTF